These 27 T cell receptor beta chains were all obtained from the same sample, sequenced in a study of blood T cell repertoires in COVID-19. Sequencing used immunoSEQ multiplex PCR; TCRdb keeps in-frame clones, though not all of them. The sample includes fewer than 400,000 clones, around 87% seen only once; the top ten take approximately 9.3%. The specimen was PBMCs or T cells enriched from blood (not recorded which). The receptors derive from a woman in her forties or fifties who had recovered from COVID-19.

A word on this clone: The junction departs from germline at one end; a sequencing error may be responsible. The CDR3 is CASSHPDRLNVKLFF. CDR3 DNA sequence: TGTGCCAGCAGCCACCCGGACAGGTTGAATGTAAAACTGTTTTTT. This chain uses TRBV7-9 with TRBJ1-4; TRBD1 matches 7 bases. The CDR3 contains 15 residues. Germline V CDR1 and CDR2: SEHNR, FQNEAQ (reference sequence). Complete variable domain (other parts from reference TRBV7-9 and TRBJ1-4): DTGVSQNPRHKITKRGQNVTFRCDPISEHNRLYWYRQTLGQGPEFLTYFQNEAQLEKSRLLSDRFSAERPKGSFSTLEIQRTEQGDSAMYLCASSHPDRLNVKLFFGSGTQLSVL.

The V gene is TRBV6-2 or TRBV6-3, the J gene TRBJ2-1, with D maybe TRBD1 (5 bases). Germline V gives CDR1 MNHEY, CDR2 SVGEGT. CDR3 length equals 15 residues. V lost 5 bases and J lost 2, with 13 bases in between. The CDR3 nucleotides read TGTGCCAGCAGTCTCGACAGAGCCCCCTACAATGAGCAGTTCTTC. This codes for CASSLDRAPYNEQFF.

The gene calls are TRBV11-1 and TRBJ2-5; 7 nucleotides line up with TRBD2. Germline CDR1 reads SGHAT; CDR2 reads FQDESV (reference sequence). The CDR3 length is 15 residues. Trimming cost V 3 bases and J 3 bases; bases outside gene matches: 7. The chain's CDR3 is CASSFGGGPEETQYF. DNA of the CDR3: TGTGCCAGCAGCTTCGGCGGGGGTCCTGAAGAGACCCAGTACTTC.

The V gene is TRBV29-1, the J gene TRBJ1-2, with TRBD1 identical over 7 bases. Trimming cost V 7 bases and J 5 bases; bases outside gene matches: 19. CDR1 is SQVTM and CDR2 is ANQGSEA in the germline V gene. This CDR3 is 16 amino acids long. CDR3 in amino acids: CSAKTTRDSGQYGYTF. The CDR3 nucleotides read TGCAGCGCCAAAACCACCCGGGACAGCGGCCAGTATGGCTACACCTTC.

The chain combines TRBV11-2 with TRBJ1-6, with 7 nucleotides matching TRBD1. The germline V gene encodes CDR1 SGHAT and CDR2 FQNNGV. The J segment lost 0 bases and the V segment lost 0 bases, leaving 5 bases of the junction unmatched. The CDR3 contains 18 residues. Here the CDR3 reads CASSLERQGSSYNSPLHF. CDR3 sequence (DNA): TGTGCCAGCAGCTTAGAGAGACAGGGAAGCTCCTATAATTCACCCCTCCACTTT.

This clone has only one observation. This rearrangement joins TRBV28 to TRBJ2-7; D is ambiguous. CDR3 size: 16 residues. The germline gives CDR1 MDHEN, CDR2 SYDVKM. Deletions cut 4 bases from V and 0 bases from J, with 16 bases between. For the CDR3, the DNA is TGTGCCAGCAGTTGGTCGGCTGACATAACCTCCTACGAGCAGTACTTC. It is translated as CASSWSADITSYEQYF.

The chain recombines TRBV4-1 with TRBJ2-7; 7 nucleotides line up with TRBD1. The V gene end was trimmed by 4 bases and the J gene end by 0 bases; junction bases not matched to a gene: 6. CDR1 is MGHRA and CDR2 is YSYEKL in the germline V gene. The CDR3 has 15 amino acids. The CDR3 DNA is TGCGCCAGCAGCCCCTCAAGGACAGGCTCCTACGAGCAGTACTTC. Amino acid sequence: CASSPSRTGSYEQYF.

This chain joins TRBV7-2 and TRBJ2-1, with 11 bases identical to TRBD2. The CDR3 extends over 17 amino acids. Losses at the gene ends were 1 base for V and 10 bases for J; bases not matched to a gene: 12. Germline lookup yields CDR1 SGHTA and CDR2 FQGNSA. CDR3 sequence reads: CASSLVISGGVYKEQFF. Written as DNA, the CDR3 is TGTGCCAGCAGCTTAGTAATTAGCGGGGGGGTGTATAAAGAGCAGTTCTTC.

This chain connects TRBV3-1 (or the pseudogene TRBV3-2) to TRBJ1-3; D ambiguous. V lost 0 bases and J 4 bases, leaving 10 bases between the germline ends. The CDR3 has 15 amino acids. Germline V gene data show CDR1 as LGHDT and CDR2 as YNNKEL (reference sequence). CDR3 coding DNA: TGTGCCAGCAGCCAAGAATCGGGGTACGGAAACACCATATATTTT. It encodes CASSQESGYGNTIYF.

The V call is TRBV19, the J call TRBJ2-1, with TRBD1 as a possible D gene (5 bases). CDR1 is LNHDA, CDR2 SQIVND, per germline (reference sequence). Trimming pared 0 bases from V and 5 bases from J, leaving 23 bases between. CDR3 length equals 19 residues. The CDR3 DNA reads TGTGCCAGTAGTATAGAAACCGCCAAGGGGCCAGGGTTCAACAATGAGCAGTTCTTC. Translation gives CASSIETAKGPGFNNEQFF.

The chain combines TRBV7-9 with TRBJ2-1; D might be TRBD2 (6 bases). The length of the CDR3 is 13 residues. Between the trimmed V and J ends, which lost 3 bases and 7 bases, there was a span of 10 bases. From germline, CDR1 is SEHNR and CDR2 FQNEAQ (reference sequence). For the CDR3, the DNA is TGTGCCAGCAGCTTTACCGGGGGAAATGAGCAGTTCTTC. It specifies CASSFTGGNEQFF. Variable domain in full (rest from reference TRBV7-9 and TRBJ2-1): DTGVSQNPRHKITKRGQNVTFRCDPISEHNRLYWYRQTLGQGPEFLTYFQNEAQLEKSRLLSDRFSAERPKGSFSTLEIQRTEQGDSAMYLCASSFTGGNEQFFGPGTRLTVL.

The chain joins TRBV5-6 to TRBJ1-1; D not certain. The CDR3 is made up of 14 amino acids. CDR1 and CDR2 from the germline V gene are SGHDT and YYEEEE. With 5 bases removed from V and 2 bases from J, the gap between germline ends came to 13 bases. CDR3 sequence (DNA): TGTGCCAGCAGTTGGAGAGGGATAAACACTGAAGCTTTCTTT. It codes for CASSWRGINTEAFF. The variable domain in full, completed from reference TRBV5-6 and TRBJ1-1, reads DAGVTQSPTHLIKTRGQQVTLRCSPKSGHDTVSWYQQALGQGPQFIFQYYEEEERQRGNFPDRFSGHQFPNYSSELNVNALLLGDSALYLCASSWRGINTEAFFGQGTRLTVV.

This chain uses TRBV3-1 (or the pseudogene TRBV3-2) with TRBJ1-3, with D unresolved. Germline V lookup: CDR1 LGHDT, CDR2 YNNKEL (reference sequence). V gave up 1 base and J gave up 0 bases, with 4 bases separating them. CDR3 size: 14 residues. CDR3 in amino acids: CASSQGSSGNTIYF. The CDR3, as DNA: TGTGCCAGCAGCCAAGGGAGCTCTGGAAACACCATATATTTT.

This clone turned up a few times. The chain employs TRBV18 and TRBJ1-2; the match to TRBD1 covers 7 bases. In germline, CDR1 is KGHSH, CDR2 LQKENI. The CDR3 consists of 14 residues. J lost 11 bases, V lost 0 bases, and 9 bases had no gene match. CDR3: CASSPPGQSFGYTF. CDR3 DNA sequence: TGTGCCAGCTCACCACCGGGACAGTCGTTCGGGTACACCTTC.

The genes are TRBV20-1 and TRBJ1-2, with D possibly being TRBD1 (5 bases). Between the trimmed V and J ends, which lost 5 bases and 4 bases, there was a span of 8 bases. CDR1 DFQATT and CDR2 SNEGSKA come from the germline V gene (reference sequence). CDR3 size: 11 residues. This chain's CDR3 is CSASDSYGYTF. The DNA for the CDR3 is TGCAGTGCTTCTGACAGCTATGGCTACACCTTC.

CDR3 amino acids: CASSLPSGDGYTF. The CDR3 DNA follows: TGTGCCAGCAGCTTGCCCTCCGGGGATGGCTACACCTTC. The chain recombines TRBV5-8 with TRBJ1-2; D not certain. The CDR3 totals 13 residues. Trimming pared 1 base from V and 6 bases from J, leaving 10 bases between. Germline V gene lookup returns CDR1 SGHTS and CDR2 YDEGEE.

The chain recombines TRBV15 with TRBJ1-5; D call uncertain. Germline CDR1 reads LNHNV; CDR2 reads YYDKDF (reference sequence). The CDR3 runs 16 residues. V lost 5 bases, J lost 3 bases, and 17 bases lay in between. The CDR3 region has the DNA TGTGCCACCAGCGAATTCGTGGACGGGGACAATCAGCCCCAGCATTTT. Its protein is CATSEFVDGDNQPQHF.

The V call is TRBV6-1, the J call TRBJ1-1; no reliable D call. Trimming took 1 base from V and 0 from J, leaving 18 bases between them. CDR1 and CDR2 (germline): MNHNS, SASEGT. The CDR3 is 18 residues long. CDR3 DNA sequence: TGTGCCAGCAGTGAAGGCCTTGTCAAGTCGCAGATGAACACTGAAGCTTTCTTT. It is translated as CASSEGLVKSQMNTEAFF.

The chain links TRBV7-3 to TRBJ2-1; D is unresolved. V was pared by 4 bases and J by 4 bases, with 8 bases between. Germline loops: CDR1 SGHTA, CDR2 FQGTGA. CDR3 size: 13 residues. This CDR3 reads CASSSNGYNEQFF. CDR3 sequence (DNA): TGTGCCAGCAGCTCTAACGGGTACAATGAGCAGTTCTTC.

CDR3 region: CAILPRENTEAFF. CDR3 nucleotide sequence: TGTGCCATCCTCCCCCGGGAGAACACTGAAGCTTTCTTT. The rearrangement joins TRBV15 to TRBJ1-1; the D is unclear. Germline V gene data show CDR1 as LNHNV and CDR2 as YYDKDF (reference sequence). The V end lost 10 bases, the J end lost 1 base, and 13 bases lay between the germline ends. This CDR3 region has 13 residues. Drawing the rest from reference TRBV15 and TRBJ1-1, the complete variable domain is DAMVIQNPRYQVTQFGKPVTLSCSQTLNHNVMYWYQQKSSQAPKLLFHYYDKDFNNEADTPDNFQSRRPNTSFCFLDIRSPGLGDTAMYLCAILPRENTEAFFGQGTRLTVV.

The chain combines TRBV28 with TRBJ2-7, with D possibly being TRBD1 (6 bases). The CDR3 spans 15 residues. V lost 6 bases and J 0 bases, leaving 15 bases between the germline ends. Germline V gene data show CDR1 as MDHEN and CDR2 as SYDVKM. This chain's CDR3 is CASSSGQLSSYEQYF. The CDR3 bases are TGTGCCAGCAGCTCCGGACAGTTGAGCTCCTACGAGCAGTACTTC.

This chain uses TRBV6-5 with TRBJ2-7, with D perhaps matching TRBD2 (5 bases). Germline V gives CDR1 MNHEY, CDR2 SVGAGI. V was shortened by 4 bases and J by 3 bases, with 19 bases between the two germline ends. This CDR3 has 16 amino acids. The CDR3 is CASSFLGAASYYEQYF. In nucleotides, the CDR3 is TGTGCCAGCAGTTTCTTGGGAGCAGCCTCCTACTACGAGCAGTACTTC.

The chain joins TRBV28 to TRBJ1-1; TRBD1 agrees at 7 bases. Trimming at V came to 5 bases and at J to 0 bases, leaving 9 bases not matched to a gene. Germline-derived CDR1 and CDR2 are MDHEN and SYDVKM. The CDR3 contains 16 residues. Written as DNA, the CDR3 is TGTGCCAGCAGTCCAGCAGGACAGGCCATGAACACTGAAGCTTTCTTT. It is translated as CASSPAGQAMNTEAFF.

CDR3 protein: CSAWGGTEAFF. The DNA for the CDR3 is TGCAGTGCTTGGGGGGGCACTGAAGCTTTCTTT. The chain couples TRBV20-1 to TRBJ1-1; a possible D gene is TRBD1 (5 bases). The V and J ends lost 5 bases and 4 bases respectively, with 8 bases between them. The CDR3 covers 11 residues. Germline assignment: CDR1 DFQATT and CDR2 SNEGSKA (reference sequence).

The rearrangement uses TRBV14 and TRBJ2-1; the D is unclear. Trimming pared 1 base from V and 13 bases from J, leaving 8 bases between. CDR3 size: 11 residues. Germline V gives CDR1 SGHDN, CDR2 FVKESK. This CDR3 is CASSQVGPQFF. CDR3 in DNA: TGTGCCAGCAGCCAAGTGGGCCCCCAGTTCTTC.

This clone appeared a few times. The chain carries TRBV25-1 and TRBJ1-6; a possible D gene is TRBD1 (6 bases). V was shortened by 0 bases and J by 9 bases, with 12 bases between the two germline ends. Per the germline V gene, CDR1 is MGHDK and CDR2 is SYGVNS. This CDR3 is 15 amino acids long. This CDR3 is CASSEYGGRVSPLHF. Written as DNA, the CDR3 is TGTGCCAGCAGTGAATATGGGGGCCGGGTTTCACCCCTCCACTTT.

The chain links TRBV18 to TRBJ1-2; tentative D call: TRBD1 (5 bases). V dropped 5 bases and J dropped 0 bases, with 13 bases sitting between them. This CDR3 comprises 15 residues. Looked up from germline, CDR1 is KGHSH and CDR2 is LQKENI. The DNA for the CDR3 is TGTGCCAGCTCATCGACAGCCTCAGCTAACTATGGCTACACCTTC. Translation gives CASSSTASANYGYTF.